Listed below are T cell receptor beta chains from one sample, sequenced in a study of human T cells and chemical hapten exposure. TCRdb passed the RACE reads through MiXCR, listing each CDR3 protein once. The data hold about 130,000 distinct CDR3 sequences, with approximately 9% observed a single time. Material: whole blood. These receptors all come from a male donor in good health. Some clones in this sample may be carry-over from other donors' samples. Each CDR3 is given with its conserved first and last residue. The D gene is left open where the match is weak. Only some rows state a clone size, as once, few, many or a class for expanded clones.

clone_size: few
v_call: TRBV10-2
j_call: TRBJ2-3
d_call: NA
cdr3_nt: TGCGCCAGCAGTGACGGGCGTGGGGATACGCAGTATTTT
cdr3_aa: CASSDGRGDTQYF

clone_size: medium-sized
v_call: TRBV12-3/TRBV12-4
j_call: TRBJ2-1
d_call: TRBD2
cdr3_nt: TGTGCCAGCAGTGTAGTATTAGGCGGGGGGGCCGACTCCTACAATGAGCAGTTCTTC
cdr3_aa: CASSVVLGGGADSYNEQFF

clone_size: NA
v_call: TRBV12-3/TRBV12-4
j_call: TRBJ2-1
d_call: TRBD2
cdr3_nt: TGTGCCAGCAGTTGGCTTCTAGCGGGAGGGGAAGCTGAGCAGTTCTTC
cdr3_aa: CASSWLLAGGEAEQFF

clone_size: few
v_call: TRBV20-1
j_call: TRBJ1-1
d_call: NA
cdr3_nt: TGCAGTGCTAGAGATCCCCAGGACCTCACTGAAGCTTTCTTT
cdr3_aa: CSARDPQDLTEAFF

clone_size: NA
v_call: TRBV5-1
j_call: TRBJ1-5
d_call: NA
cdr3_nt: TGCGCCAGCAGCTTGGAGGGGGTCAGCAATCAGCCCCAGCATTTT
cdr3_aa: CASSLEGVSNQPQHF

clone_size: few
v_call: TRBV3-1
j_call: TRBJ2-3
d_call: NA
cdr3_nt: TGTGCCAGCAGCCAACCAGGTGGGGGGCCCACAGATACGCAGTATTTT
cdr3_aa: CASSQPGGGPTDTQYF

clone_size: many
v_call: TRBV5-5
j_call: TRBJ2-7
d_call: NA
cdr3_nt: TGTGCCAGCAGCTCGTACTCCTACGAGCAGTACTTC
cdr3_aa: CASSSYSYEQYF

clone_size: NA
v_call: TRBV7-6
j_call: TRBJ2-5
d_call: TRBD2
cdr3_nt: TGTGCCAGCAGCTTAGGTAGCGGGGCGAAAGAGACCCAGTACTTC
cdr3_aa: CASSLGSGAKETQYF

clone_size: many
v_call: TRBV20-1
j_call: TRBJ2-1
d_call: TRBD2
cdr3_nt: TGCAGTGCTAGAACGACTAGCGGGAGGGGCAATGAGCAGTTCTTC
cdr3_aa: CSARTTSGRGNEQFF

clone_size: NA
v_call: TRBV5-1
j_call: TRBJ1-2
d_call: NA
cdr3_nt: TGCGCCAGCAGCTTGGAGGGCGACTATGGCTACACCTTC
cdr3_aa: CASSLEGDYGYTF

clone_size: many
v_call: TRBV28
j_call: TRBJ2-7
d_call: TRBD1
cdr3_nt: TGTGCCAGCAGTTTACGATCCGACAGGGTCGGGGCCAACGAGCAGTACTTC
cdr3_aa: CASSLRSDRVGANEQYF

clone_size: NA
v_call: TRBV6-5
j_call: TRBJ2-3
d_call: NA
cdr3_nt: TGTGCCAGCAAGAACCGGGACAACACAGATACGCAGTATTTT
cdr3_aa: CASKNRDNTDTQYF

clone_size: few
v_call: TRBV30
j_call: TRBJ2-7
d_call: NA
cdr3_nt: TGTGCCTGGAGTTACGGAACCTACGAGCAGTACTTC
cdr3_aa: CAWSYGTYEQYF

clone_size: many
v_call: TRBV29-1
j_call: TRBJ2-2
d_call: TRBD2
cdr3_nt: TGCAGCGTTATGGTGCTAGCGGGAACCGGGGAGCTGTTTTTT
cdr3_aa: CSVMVLAGTGELFF

clone_size: few
v_call: TRBV4-3
j_call: TRBJ2-7
d_call: NA
cdr3_nt: TGCGCCAGCAGCCAAGATCGGACCTACGAGCAGTACTTC
cdr3_aa: CASSQDRTYEQYF

clone_size: many
v_call: TRBV12-3/TRBV12-4
j_call: TRBJ2-2
d_call: TRBD2
cdr3_nt: TGTGCCAGCATTGCGGGAGTTCAAACCGGGGAGCTGTTTTTT
cdr3_aa: CASIAGVQTGELFF

clone_size: many
v_call: TRBV6-5
j_call: TRBJ2-3
d_call: NA
cdr3_nt: TGTGCCAGCAGACCCGGGTCGCTGTCTCGGGAGTATTTT
cdr3_aa: CASRPGSLSREYF

clone_size: NA
v_call: TRBV7-2
j_call: TRBJ1-6
d_call: NA
cdr3_nt: TGTGCCAGCAGCTTAGCGCTCCAGGGGATGGGTAGGGCCCTCCACTTT
cdr3_aa: CASSLALQGMGRALHF

clone_size: few
v_call: TRBV27
j_call: TRBJ2-1
d_call: NA
cdr3_nt: TGTGCCAGCAGTCCCCTCACGAAGCGCTCCTACAATGAGCAGTTCTTC
cdr3_aa: CASSPLTKRSYNEQFF

clone_size: few
v_call: TRBV6-5
j_call: TRBJ1-5
d_call: TRBD1
cdr3_nt: TGTGCCAGCAGACCCGCGAGATGGACAGGGACCAATCAGCCCCAGCATTTT
cdr3_aa: CASRPARWTGTNQPQHF

clone_size: many
v_call: TRBV2
j_call: TRBJ2-7
d_call: TRBD2
cdr3_nt: TGTGCCAGCAGTGAAAGGACTAGCGCATCCTACGAGCAGTACTTC
cdr3_aa: CASSERTSASYEQYF

clone_size: NA
v_call: TRBV7-2
j_call: TRBJ2-5
d_call: TRBD2
cdr3_nt: TGTGCCAGCAACACCACTAGCGTGGAGGGGTTAGAGACCCAGTACTTC
cdr3_aa: CASNTTSVEGLETQYF

clone_size: NA
v_call: TRBV10-3
j_call: TRBJ2-7
d_call: TRBD1
cdr3_nt: TGTGCCATCAGTGGCCCGGACAGGTCGCAGTACTTC
cdr3_aa: CAISGPDRSQYF

clone_size: NA
v_call: TRBV15
j_call: TRBJ2-3
d_call: TRBD2
cdr3_nt: TGTGCCACCAGCATAGGGACTAGCGGGGGGAAGGATACGCAGTATTTT
cdr3_aa: CATSIGTSGGKDTQYF

clone_size: many
v_call: TRBV5-1
j_call: TRBJ2-7
d_call: NA
cdr3_nt: TGCGCCAGCAGAGACAGGAACTACGAGCAGTACTTC
cdr3_aa: CASRDRNYEQYF

clone_size: few
v_call: TRBV10-3
j_call: TRBJ2-7
d_call: TRBD2
cdr3_nt: TGTGCCAGCACGCCATCGGTGCGGGAGGGCTCCTACGAGCAGTACTTC
cdr3_aa: CASTPSVREGSYEQYF

clone_size: NA
v_call: TRBV5-7
j_call: TRBJ2-7
d_call: NA
cdr3_nt: TGTGCCAGCAGCCCCTTCTCCTACGAGCAGTACTTC
cdr3_aa: CASSPFSYEQYF

clone_size: NA
v_call: TRBV5-1
j_call: TRBJ2-7
d_call: NA
cdr3_nt: TGCGCCAGCAGCTTGGGAGGCAGGGCAGGGGAGCAGTACTTC
cdr3_aa: CASSLGGRAGEQYF

clone_size: few
v_call: TRBV6-5
j_call: TRBJ2-1
d_call: TRBD2
cdr3_nt: TGTGCCAGCAGTTACGCGGGGGGGGGTGGCAATGAGCAGTTCTTC
cdr3_aa: CASSYAGGGGNEQFF

clone_size: NA
v_call: TRBV10-3
j_call: TRBJ1-1
d_call: TRBD1
cdr3_nt: TGTGCCATCAGTGGGGACAGGGGGAACACTGAAGCTTTCTTT
cdr3_aa: CAISGDRGNTEAFF

clone_size: many
v_call: TRBV14
j_call: TRBJ1-2
d_call: NA
cdr3_nt: TGTGCCAGCAGCCAAGAGTTGGGGGCGAGCTACACCTTC
cdr3_aa: CASSQELGASYTF

clone_size: NA
v_call: TRBV7-8
j_call: TRBJ1-5
d_call: NA
cdr3_nt: TGTGCCAGCAGCTTAGGGCCGGGCACTCAGCCCCAGCATTTT
cdr3_aa: CASSLGPGTQPQHF

clone_size: many
v_call: TRBV27
j_call: TRBJ2-6
d_call: NA
cdr3_nt: TGTGCCAGCAGCCACTTAGCTGCGGGGGCCAACGTCCTGACTTTC
cdr3_aa: CASSHLAAGANVLTF

clone_size: few
v_call: TRBV7-9
j_call: TRBJ2-3
d_call: TRBD1
cdr3_nt: TGTGCCAGCAGCCCCGGGACAGCCGTGGATACGCAGTATTTT
cdr3_aa: CASSPGTAVDTQYF

clone_size: few
v_call: TRBV7-8
j_call: TRBJ1-5
d_call: NA
cdr3_nt: TGTGCCAGCAGCTTAGTGCTGGCACCTAATCAGCCCCAGCATTTT
cdr3_aa: CASSLVLAPNQPQHF

clone_size: NA
v_call: TRBV20-1
j_call: TRBJ1-4
d_call: NA
cdr3_nt: TGCAGGGCCCTAAACGTGGCCGCTAATGAAAAACTGTTTTTT
cdr3_aa: CRALNVAANEKLFF

clone_size: few
v_call: TRBV5-4
j_call: TRBJ2-2
d_call: NA
cdr3_nt: TGTGCCAGCAGCTTGGTCCCCAACACCGGGGAGCTGTTTTTT
cdr3_aa: CASSLVPNTGELFF

clone_size: few
v_call: TRBV7-9
j_call: TRBJ2-5
d_call: TRBD2
cdr3_nt: TGTGCCAGCAGCTACGGGACTAGCGGGAGTGAGACCCAGTACTTC
cdr3_aa: CASSYGTSGSETQYF

clone_size: few
v_call: TRBV13
j_call: TRBJ2-1
d_call: TRBD1
cdr3_nt: TGTGCCAGCAGCCTCCAGGGGGCGCGGAATGAGCAGTTCTTC
cdr3_aa: CASSLQGARNEQFF

clone_size: NA
v_call: TRBV10-3
j_call: TRBJ1-1
d_call: NA
cdr3_nt: TGTGCCATCAGTGATGGTGTGGCCAAACCGAACACTGAAGCTTTCTTT
cdr3_aa: CAISDGVAKPNTEAFF

clone_size: many
v_call: TRBV21-1
j_call: TRBJ1-1
d_call: NA
cdr3_nt: TGTGCCAGCAGCTCACAGGGTACAGAAGCTTTCTTT
cdr3_aa: CASSSQGTEAFF

clone_size: many
v_call: TRBV12-3/TRBV12-4
j_call: TRBJ1-6
d_call: NA
cdr3_nt: TGTGCCAGCAGTTTTGGAAATTCACCCCTCCACTTT
cdr3_aa: CASSFGNSPLHF

clone_size: few
v_call: TRBV25-1
j_call: TRBJ2-5
d_call: TRBD2
cdr3_nt: TGTGCCAGCAGTGAGGGAACTAGCGGGAGGATGAAGACCCAGTACTTC
cdr3_aa: CASSEGTSGRMKTQYF